This record looks at one TCR beta chain sequence and its context. Per the germline V gene, CDR1 is DFQATT and CDR2 is SNEGSKA (reference sequence). V lost 6 bases, J lost 6 bases, and 14 bases stayed unmatched. The CDR3 has 15 residues. Graves' hyperthyroidism was deemed stable absent ophthalmopathy progression within 18 months. Among the patients, aged 18 to 65, hyperthyroidism was newly diagnosed and had lasted under 2 months. Diagnoses were made from clinical symptoms, serum measures (thyroxine and TRAb), thyroid ultrasound and orbital computed tomography. Fresh peripheral blood, under 13 ml, was the source of the PBMCs. There were TCR beta CDR3 regions amplified from RNA transcripts. TCR CDR3 underwent first-round RT-PCR with the HTBI primer set. One entry per CDR3 protein results from TCRdb running MiXCR on the multiplex PCR reads. This sample carries about 110,000 distinct CDR3 sequences, more than 15% of them seen once, and the ten largest clones take 40% to 50%.

The data originate from a study of T cells in Graves' hyperthyroidism and ophthalmopathy. The source of this sequence is a woman in her forties or fifties with Graves' hyperthyroidism. V and J are TRBV20-1 and TRBJ1-1; 9 nucleotides agree with TRBD1. The specimen was blood. CDR3 nucleotide sequence: TGCAGTGCAGCTATTAGTTGGACAGGGGAACCTGAAGCTTTCTTT. Protein product: CSAAISWTGEPEAFF.